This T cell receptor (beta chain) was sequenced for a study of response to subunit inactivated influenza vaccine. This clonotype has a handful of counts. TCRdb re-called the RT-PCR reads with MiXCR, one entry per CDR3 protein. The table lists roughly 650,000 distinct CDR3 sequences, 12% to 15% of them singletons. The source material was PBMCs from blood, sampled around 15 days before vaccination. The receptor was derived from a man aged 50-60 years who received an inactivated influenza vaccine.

The CDR3 DNA reads TGTGCCAGCAGCTTAAGGACGGAATACAATGAGCAGTTCTTC. This translates into CASSLRTEYNEQFF. This sequence joins TRBV7-2 and TRBJ2-1; D not certain. V was cut by 2 bases and J by 4 bases, with 9 bases left in between. The CDR3 loop spans 14 amino acids. CDR1 SGHTA and CDR2 FQGNSA come from the germline V gene.